A selection of T cell receptor beta chains follows, all from one sample in a study of blood T cell repertoires in COVID-19. The assay was immunoSEQ multiplex PCR, and TCRdb's table has in-frame clones only and misses some. The sample holds nearly 100,000 clones, roughly four fifths seen once. Material: peripheral blood. The receptors derive from a man aged 65 to 79 with acute or convalescent COVID-19. Each CDR3 is given with its conserved first and last residue.

j_gene	v_gene	CDR3aa
TRBJ2-7	TRBV28	CASSSQGKLYEQYF
TRBJ2-3	TRBV27	CASSSTSGTDTQYF
TRBJ2-1	TRBV11-3	CASSLTSGGAYEQFF
TRBJ1-1	TRBV18	CASSLTGGNTEAFF
TRBJ1-1	TRBV5-8	CASSRFRADTEAFF
TRBJ1-2	TRBV18	CASGDRLDSGYTF
TRBJ2-3	TRBV7-6	CASSLSSSGGRDTQYF
TRBJ2-6	TRBV19	CASNQDRVVSGANVLTF
TRBJ1-2	TRBV18	CASSPEAFGGGYTF
TRBJ2-7	TRBV19	CASSKGQGTYEQYF